This T cell receptor (beta chain) was identified during a study of a mutant IDH1 vaccine in newly diagnosed glioma. Turning to the study itself: In weeks 1, 3, 5, 7, 11, 15, 19 and 23, patients were vaccinated. Sex among treated patients split around 60% male, about 40% female; mean age was about 43 years. Receipt of radiotherapy, temozolomide, or both preceded the study, and most received both.

Regarding this clone: Its matching antigen is unknown.

Specified time point: week 5, during vaccination. Doses of 300 ug of mutant IDH1 20-mer peptide were given with topical imiquimod. General study findings and limits: With respect to changes in top peripheral T cell clonotypes, pseudoprogression seemed unrelated.

Some clones are missing from TCRdb's copy, which holds only in-frame ones; the method was immunoSEQ multiplex PCR. This repertoire shows 75,000 to 80,000 clones, 90% to 95% found once; its top ten account for 0.56%. The CDR3 is 15 amino acids. The input for sequencing was PBMCs, taken from a glioma patient whose treatment included an IDH1 peptide vaccine. This chain joins TRBV21-1 and TRBJ2-3; TRBD2, the D gene given by the table, was not confirmed from the DNA. TRBV21-1 is an annotated pseudogene. This TCR was recovered from a woman between 50 and 59 years old with glioma. The CDR3 DNA reads as TGTGCCAGCAGCAAGGCTAGCCTCTCCATGGATACGCAGTATTTT. It encodes CASSKASLSMDTQYF.